This TCR beta chain was profiled in a study of control samples from healthy donors and cancer patients. The V end was cut by 4 bases, the J end by 1 base, with 11 bases between. Germline CDR1 is SGHRS and CDR2 is YFSETQ. The CDR3 contains 14 residues. The protocol was immunoSEQ multiplex PCR, while the TCRdb copy is restricted to in-frame clones and leaves out a portion. The sample yields roughly 120,000 clones, approximately 87% seen once. Source material: PBMCs. J is TRBJ1-1 and V is TRBV5-1; no definite D call. The receptor's source is a woman aged 55-70 years with lung cancer. CDR3 in DNA: TGCGCCAGCAGCCCACAGCTTGGGAACACTGAAGCTTTCTTT. Translation gives CASSPQLGNTEAFF.